This entry is about one T cell receptor beta chain. In the PCR, 60 Vbeta and 13 Jbeta primers were used. Method: immunoSEQ multiplex PCR; TCRdb's copy keeps in-frame clones and lacks some. Recorded here are under 95,000 clones; the top ten clones represent approximately 0.63%. These data belong to a study of cytomegalovirus exposure and HLA in healthy donors. About the study: An earlier analysis identified under 130 million unique TCR beta sequences in about 200 million T cells.

The CDR3 is 18 residues long. CDR1 is LNHNV, CDR2 YYDKDF, per germline (reference sequence). With 0 bases removed from V and 0 bases from J, the gap between germline ends came to 16 bases. This rearrangement joins TRBV15 to TRBJ2-3; D is unclear. This clonotype was obtained from a man aged 45-65 years in good health and CMV-seronegative. Sample: PBMCs. CDR3 nucleotides: TGTGCCACCAGCAGAGATTATGTAATGTTGTCTAGCACAGATACGCAGTATTTT. Its translation: CATSRDYVMLSSTDTQYF.